These 31 T cell receptor beta chains were sequenced from one sample in a study of blood T cell repertoires in COVID-19. Assay: immunoSEQ multiplex PCR; the TCRdb copy retains only in-frame clones and omits some. The sample has about 210,000 clones; approximately 87% are singletons. The sample comprised peripheral blood. The receptor set was obtained from a man aged 55 to 70 who had recovered from COVID-19.

Many counts were recorded for this clone. The chain links TRBV6-2 or TRBV6-3 to TRBJ1-1, with 7 bases matching TRBD1. CDR3 length equals 14 residues. Per germline, CDR1 MNHEY and CDR2 SVGEGT. V was pared by 5 bases and J by 4 bases, with 7 bases of the junction left unmatched. The CDR3 sequence: CASSDRQGTTEAFF. The CDR3 coding sequence is TGTGCCAGCAGTGACCGACAGGGAACCACTGAAGCTTTCTTT.

This chain joins TRBV5-6 and TRBJ1-2; 9 nucleotides agree with TRBD1. The CDR3 totals 14 residues. Trimming at V came to 3 bases and at J to 3 bases, leaving 3 bases not matched to a gene. Germline loops: CDR1 SGHDT, CDR2 YYEEEE. The CDR3 here is CASSSGTGYYGYTF. As DNA, the CDR3 is TGTGCCAGCAGCTCCGGGACAGGGTACTATGGCTACACCTTC.

The CDR3 DNA reads as TGCGCCAGCAGCCCCGGACAGGGGGCAAACACCATATATTTT. Protein sequence: CASSPGQGANTIYF. The J gene is TRBJ1-3, the V gene TRBV5-1; 11 bases fit TRBD1. This CDR3 is 14 amino acids long. J was trimmed by 6 bases and V by 4 bases; bases with no gene match: 3. Germline V gene lookup returns CDR1 SGHRS and CDR2 YFSETQ.

The rearrangement links TRBV4-3 to TRBJ1-1; D is possibly TRBD1 (5 bases). This CDR3 spans 14 amino acids. The germline V and J ends were trimmed by 1 base and 5 bases, with 11 bases remaining between them. Looked up from germline, CDR1 is LGHNA and CDR2 is YSLEER. The CDR3 loop is CASSQGGAKTEAFF. The CDR3 nucleotides read TGCGCCAGCAGCCAAGGCGGGGCGAAAACTGAAGCTTTCTTT.

In its sample, this clone was seen once. The rearrangement uses TRBV3-1 (or the pseudogene TRBV3-2) and TRBJ2-7, with a tentative D call TRBD1 (6 bases). Per the germline V gene, CDR1 is LGHDT and CDR2 is YNNKEL (reference sequence). The V end was cut by 4 bases, the J end by 3 bases, with 13 bases between. This CDR3 is 14 amino acids long. This chain's CDR3 is CASSLQGGFYEQYF. DNA for the CDR3: TGTGCCAGCAGCCTGCAAGGGGGATTCTACGAGCAGTACTTC.

The chain has TRBV30 and TRBJ1-6, with D unclear. This CDR3 has 13 amino acids. Trimming shortened V by 4 bases and J by 8 bases, and 12 bases separated the two germline ends. CDR1 and CDR2 from the germline V gene are GTSNPN and SVGIG (reference sequence). This chain's CDR3 is CAWMPGIYSPLHF. For the CDR3, the DNA is TGTGCCTGGATGCCGGGGATTTATTCACCCCTCCACTTT.

The count of this clone is one. J is TRBJ2-3 and V is TRBV24-1; D not certain. The germline V gene has CDR1 KGHDR and CDR2 SFDVKD. This CDR3 has 13 amino acids. V lost 3 bases to trimming and J lost 6 bases, with 9 bases between them. The CDR3 spells CATSDTDRDTQYF. For the CDR3, the DNA is TGTGCCACCAGTGATACCGATCGGGATACGCAGTATTTT.

V is TRBV25-1 and J is TRBJ2-2, with 11 positions matching TRBD2. CDR3 size: 15 residues. Trimming removed 4 bases from V and 4 bases from J; junction bases left unmatched: 2. Per germline, CDR1 MGHDK and CDR2 SYGVNS. DNA of the CDR3: TGTGCCAGCAGTGGACTAGCGGGGAGCACCGGGGAGCTGTTTTTT. It codes for CASSGLAGSTGELFF.

The chain joins TRBV30 to TRBJ1-6; 7 positions agree with TRBD1. There are 14 residues in the CDR3. Trimming cost V 2 bases and J 7 bases; bases outside gene matches: 5. The V gene's germline CDR1 is GTSNPN and CDR2 SVGIG (reference sequence). The CDR3 region has the DNA TGTGCCTGGAGTCCGGGACAGAAAAATTCACCCCTCCACTTT. Amino acid sequence: CAWSPGQKNSPLHF.

The chain links TRBV13 to TRBJ2-7, with TRBD1 matching over 7 bases. The CDR3 loop spans 15 amino acids. The germline V gene has CDR1 PRHDT and CDR2 FYEKMQ (reference sequence). V trimming: 1 base; J trimming: 3 bases; junction bases outside the gene matches: 6. DNA of the CDR3: TGTGCCAGCAGCTTAGTCCGGGACAGCGGCTACGAGCAGTACTTC. It yields the protein CASSLVRDSGYEQYF.

The chain recombines TRBV3-1 (or the pseudogene TRBV3-2) with TRBJ2-1, with 7 positions matching TRBD2. V gave up 6 bases and J gave up 8 bases; unmatched junction bases: 4. CDR1 and CDR2 from the germline V gene are LGHDT and YNNKEL (reference sequence). This CDR3 spans 12 amino acids. CDR3 bases: TGTGCCAGCAGAACGACTAGCCATGAGCAGTTCTTC. This sequence encodes CASRTTSHEQFF.

The gene calls are TRBV6-4 and TRBJ2-1, with 11 bases lining up with TRBD2. V lost 5 bases to trimming and J lost 9 bases; unmatched junction nucleotides: 9. The CDR3 contains 15 residues. Germline CDR1 is MRHNA and CDR2 is SNTAGT. The CDR3 here is CASSNLAGGPGEQFF. The CDR3, as DNA: TGTGCCAGCAGTAACTTAGCGGGGGGGCCTGGTGAGCAGTTCTTC.

The gene calls are TRBV24-1 and TRBJ2-3; weak D call: TRBD2 (6 bases). Trimming removed 2 bases from V and 1 base from J, with 18 bases in between. The CDR3 runs to 18 residues. Germline values: CDR1 KGHDR, CDR2 SFDVKD. The CDR3 spells CATSDSGGLSAGTDTQYF. The CDR3, as DNA: TGTGCCACCAGTGATTCCGGAGGGTTGAGCGCGGGCACAGATACGCAGTATTTT.

Only one count was recorded for this clone. V usage is TRBV10-3 and J usage is TRBJ2-1; the match to TRBD2 covers 12 bases. The CDR3 is 13 amino acids. The germline V gene has CDR1 ENHRY and CDR2 SYGVKD. V trimming: 9 bases; J trimming: 6 bases; junction bases outside the gene matches: 3. In DNA form, the CDR3 reads TGTGCCATTCTAGCGGGAGGGACCAATGAGCAGTTCTTC. Amino acids: CAILAGGTNEQFF.

The gene calls are TRBV6-1 and TRBJ1-2; weak D call: TRBD1 (6 bases). The ends were cut back, 3 bases at V and 8 bases at J, with 16 bases in the middle. CDR3 length: 14 amino acids. From germline, CDR1 is MNHNS and CDR2 SASEGT. CDR3 protein: CASSDGQTPGGYTF. As DNA, the CDR3 is TGTGCCAGCAGTGACGGACAGACCCCGGGGGGCTACACCTTC.

This chain links TRBV5-1 with TRBJ1-1, with D maybe TRBD1 (5 bases). The CDR3 extends over 15 amino acids. V lost 4 bases and J lost 1, with 14 bases in between. In germline, CDR1 is SGHRS, CDR2 YFSETQ. The CDR3 DNA reads as TGCGCCAGCAGCCCTCCCGACAGAAGGAACACTGAAGCTTTCTTT. It encodes CASSPPDRRNTEAFF.

This chain connects TRBV11-2 to TRBJ2-1; D gene uncertain. The length of the CDR3 is 12 residues. Looked up from germline, CDR1 is SGHAT and CDR2 is FQNNGV. V was pared by 0 bases and J by 10 bases, with 7 bases between. The CDR3 protein is CASSLEQPEQFF. DNA for the CDR3: TGTGCCAGCAGCTTAGAACAGCCAGAGCAGTTCTTC.

The rearrangement links TRBV6-1 to TRBJ2-7; D is ambiguous. The CDR3 is 15 residues long. Trimming took off 0 bases at V and 3 bases at J, with 12 bases between the two ends. Germline V gene sequence: CDR1 MNHNS, CDR2 SASEGT. The CDR3 loop reads CASSEAPGRDYEQYF. The CDR3 bases are TGTGCCAGCAGTGAAGCGCCCGGTCGCGACTACGAGCAGTACTTC.

This clone has a single count. The rearrangement joins TRBV9 to TRBJ1-1; 9 positions match TRBD1. The germline V gene has CDR1 SGDLS and CDR2 YYNGEE. The junction had 4 bases not matched to a gene; V was cut back by 0 bases and J by 4 bases. CDR3 size: 15 residues. The CDR3 loop reads CASSVDTGGGTEAFF. As DNA, the CDR3 is TGTGCCAGCAGCGTAGATACAGGGGGCGGCACTGAAGCTTTCTTT.

The rearrangement uses TRBV27 and TRBJ2-5, with D possibly matching TRBD2 (6 bases). CDR1 and CDR2 from the germline V gene are MNHEY and SMNVEV (reference sequence). This CDR3 contains 13 residues. V lost 4 bases, J lost 5 bases, and 11 bases lay in between. The CDR3 coding sequence is TGTGCCAGCAGTTCCCTGGAGGGGGAGACCCAGTACTTC. Encoded protein: CASSSLEGETQYF.

V is TRBV24-1 and J is TRBJ1-6; 8 nucleotides line up with TRBD1. The CDR3 contains 13 residues. Germline V gives CDR1 KGHDR, CDR2 SFDVKD. Trimming cost V 7 bases and J 9 bases; bases outside gene matches: 4. CDR3 residues: CATRDREGSPLHF. The CDR3 DNA sequence: TGTGCCACCAGGGACAGGGAGGGTTCACCCCTCCACTTT.

As DNA, the CDR3 is TGTGCCACCAGTTCTCTAGATACGCAGTATTTT. Translating gives CATSSLDTQYF. The chain recombines TRBV24-1 with TRBJ2-3; no firm D call. Trimming removed 6 bases at V and 5 bases at J, with 5 bases between. This CDR3 contains 11 residues. Germline V gives CDR1 KGHDR, CDR2 SFDVKD.

The V call is TRBV6-5, the J call TRBJ1-3, with 7 bases that match TRBD1. The CDR3 runs to 15 residues. Unmatched junction bases numbered 5, after V lost 6 bases and J lost 0 bases. CDR1 is MNHEY and CDR2 is SVGAGI in the germline V gene. The CDR3 nucleotides are TGTGCCAGCAGAGAGGGACAGACCTCTGGAAACACCATATATTTT. Translation: CASREGQTSGNTIYF.

The genes are TRBV6-2 or TRBV6-3 and TRBJ1-6, with 7 bases aligning to TRBD1. Trimming cost V 4 bases and J 2 bases; bases outside gene matches: 2. CDR1 is MNHEY, CDR2 SVGEGT, per germline. The CDR3 is 15 amino acids. CDR3 sequence: CASSLTGPYNSPLHF. CDR3 in DNA: TGTGCCAGCAGTTTGACAGGGCCCTATAATTCACCCCTCCACTTT.

This chain links TRBV28 with TRBJ1-6; the D is unclear. CDR3 size: 17 residues. CDR1 is MDHEN and CDR2 is SYDVKM in the germline V gene. The V end lost 6 bases, the J end lost 5 bases, and 20 bases lay between the germline ends. The CDR3 DNA reads as TGTGCCAGCAGCTTACTCCTCAGTCGTTCAAATAATTCACCCCTCCACTTT. Translating gives CASSLLLSRSNNSPLHF.

V and J are TRBV6-1 and TRBJ2-7; unclear D gene. The CDR3 totals 16 residues. Germline values: CDR1 MNHNS, CDR2 SASEGT. V lost 3 bases to trimming and J lost 0 bases, with 15 bases between them. The CDR3 DNA reads TGTGCCAGCAGTGACCACGGCGGAGCCCTCTCCTACGAGCAGTACTTC. It is translated as CASSDHGGALSYEQYF.

The chain has TRBV11-2 and TRBJ2-7, with D possibly being TRBD2 (6 bases). There are 15 residues in the CDR3. V shed 1 base and J shed 3 bases, with 13 bases lying between them. Germline V gives CDR1 SGHAT, CDR2 FQNNGV. DNA of the CDR3: TGTGCCAGCAGCTTAGTAGGAGGGCCGTTCTACGAGCAGTACTTC. This translates into CASSLVGGPFYEQYF.

This chain links TRBV24-1 with TRBJ2-3, with 10 positions matching TRBD1. Per germline, CDR1 KGHDR and CDR2 SFDVKD. The junction had 2 bases not matched to a gene; V was cut back by 3 bases and J by 3 bases. This CDR3 spans 15 amino acids. The CDR3 DNA reads as TGTGCCACCAGTGATCGGGGACAGGGGACAGATACGCAGTATTTT. Amino acids: CATSDRGQGTDTQYF.

The rearrangement joins TRBV6-4 to TRBJ2-3; D is perhaps TRBD1 (6 bases). The CDR3 loop spans 11 amino acids. CDR1 is MRHNA and CDR2 is SNTAGT in the germline V gene. Trimming left V 10 bases short and J 4 bases short, with 9 bases between. The CDR3: CATRGADTQYF. The CDR3 coding sequence is TGTGCCACCAGGGGAGCAGATACGCAGTATTTT.

This sequence joins TRBV7-2 and TRBJ2-1; TRBD2 agrees at 15 bases. Germline CDR1 SGHTA, CDR2 FQGNSA. The CDR3 is made up of 18 amino acids. The V segment lost 5 bases and the J segment 9 bases; nucleotides outside the gene matches: 14. The CDR3 DNA reads as TGTGCCAGCAGCGGACTAGCGGGGGGGCTAGTTCACTCGGGTGAGCAGTTCTTC. This translates into CASSGLAGGLVHSGEQFF. The complete variable domain, with remaining parts taken from reference TRBV7-2 and TRBJ2-1, reads GAGVSQSPSNKVTEKGKDVELRCDPISGHTALYWYRQSLGQGLEFLIYFQGNSAPDKSGLPSDRFSAERTGGSVSTLTIQRTQQEDSAVYLCASSGLAGGLVHSGEQFFGPGTRLTVL.

The chain couples TRBV11-1 to TRBJ2-3; D might be TRBD2 (6 bases). Trimming took 4 bases from V and 0 from J, leaving 11 bases between them. CDR1 and CDR2 from the germline V gene are SGHAT and FQDESV (reference sequence). This CDR3 has 15 amino acids. The chain's CDR3 is CASSSPSASTDTQYF. As DNA, the CDR3 is TGTGCCAGCAGCTCCCCTAGCGCTAGCACAGATACGCAGTATTTT.